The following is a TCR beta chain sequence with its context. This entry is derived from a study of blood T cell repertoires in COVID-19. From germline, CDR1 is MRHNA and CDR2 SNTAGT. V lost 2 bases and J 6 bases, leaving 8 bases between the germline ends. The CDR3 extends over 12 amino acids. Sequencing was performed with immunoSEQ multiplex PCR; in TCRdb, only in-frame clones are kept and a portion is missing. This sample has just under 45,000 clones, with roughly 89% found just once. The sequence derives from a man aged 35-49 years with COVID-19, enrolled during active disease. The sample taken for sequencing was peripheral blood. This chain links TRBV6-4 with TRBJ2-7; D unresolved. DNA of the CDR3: TGTGCCAGCAGTGACCCTGGGCCCGAGCAGTACTTC. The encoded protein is CASSDPGPEQYF.